The rows below give T cell receptor beta chains drawn from one sample of a study of low-dose radiotherapy and immunotherapy resistance in tumors. One entry per CDR3 protein, called by TCRdb with MiXCR from the reads. The sample includes 95,000 to 100,000 distinct CDR3 sequences, around 21% seen only once; the top ten take over 3.5%. Sequenced material: PBMCs, taken after low-dose radiotherapy plus immunotherapy. These receptor sequences come from a male donor with prostate cancer. CDR3s leave out the opening cysteine and the closing phenylalanine or tryptophan. The size of a clone is reported for some rows only, either as once, few or many, or as a class for expanded clones.

clone_size v_call cdr3_aa
. TRBV18 ASSPSGEVQPQH
many TRBV30 AWSVLMGNQPQH
. TRBV5-4 ASSRDRDSEAF
. TRBV28 ASSNPGRRDTQY
. TRBV28 ASTGHEAF
many TRBV6-6 ASNGQGIEAF
. TRBV9 ASSPQGTGDSPLH
many TRBV20-1 SARQRDRGTWNTQY
. TRBV7-2 ASSLALPGLAYEQY
many TRBV2 ASNSGVSYNEQF
many TRBV7-8 ASSSPGQGGTISNQPQH
few TRBV10-2 ASSEPGSNQPQH
many TRBV6-2/TRBV6-3 AGTRDNEAF
many TRBV12-3/TRBV12-4 ASSFAGGGAARPDTQY
. TRBV5-1 ASSRQGGSTDTQY
many TRBV12-3/TRBV12-4 ASSPKAPQRDYEQY
many TRBV6-2/TRBV6-3 ASTIWSQPQH
many TRBV14 ASSQGGGNSPLH
many TRBV19 ASSTGTGGNQPQH
many TRBV28 ASQGVGDQPQH
many TRBV7-9 ASTTTNTGTDVYEQY
many TRBV30 AWTSNYGYT
many TRBV10-3 AISDSNQETQY
many TRBV20-1 SARDALAGRDEQF
many TRBV3-1 ASSRGTDVNTEAF
few TRBV3-1 ASSQALGKRGDNEQF
. TRBV19 ASSAGPWGGELF
many TRBV14 ASSQLLAGGDNEQF
many TRBV11-2 ASSRLAGGSSYNEQF
. TRBV7-8 ASSLAGRVENTIY
many TRBV3-1 ASSRFSGGGTDTQY
many TRBV29-1 SVEDLGNNEKLF
many TRBV5-1 ASSITSGGTTDTQY
many TRBV6-6 ATLKGQTYTGELF
many TRBV29-1 SVLGGLSSYEQY
many TRBV6-1 ASSEGGSPSTDTQY
many TRBV10-3 AISEPTGRGAKTEAF
many TRBV5-1 ASSFNGQPQH
many TRBV5-4 ASSLGEVNEQF
. TRBV5-4 ASSAVTSSLTTDTQY
many TRBV6-6 ASMRQEVSEQF
many TRBV12-3/TRBV12-4 ASSLRGPQSTDTQY
many TRBV12-3/TRBV12-4 ASSLGTGDLGNEQF
many TRBV11-2 ASSSAGRGTDTQY
many TRBV7-2 ASSLRGGGATGELF
. TRBV6-2/TRBV6-3 ARTSMDIQY
many TRBV7-9 ASSRRQGGTQY
. TRBV5-5 ASSLEGSGGAVDTQY
. TRBV5-1 ASSLQGGAPNEQF
. TRBV7-2 ASSSSGRSSYNEQF
. TRBV4-1 ASSRNRDTRQETQY
many TRBV18 ASSPNTDQPQH
few TRBV29-1 SKRGVRNEQF
few TRBV7-9 ASLGAGTQETQY
many TRBV10-3 AIRGYSRRANTGELF
many TRBV11-1 ASSPARAYGYT
many TRBV7-9 ASSPGQGRTGELF